Below are 3 T cell receptor beta chains sequenced from a single sample in a study of blood T cell repertoires in COVID-19. Data came from immunoSEQ multiplex PCR; TCRdb stores just in-frame clones and leaves some out. The profile shows 250,000 to 350,000 clones, 87% of them singletons. Sequenced material: peripheral blood. Source of these receptors: a man between 18 and 29 years old with active or convalescent COVID-19.

The rearrangement joins TRBV27 to TRBJ2-5; weak D call: TRBD2 (7 bases). Looked up from germline, CDR1 is MNHEY and CDR2 is SMNVEV (reference sequence). The CDR3 loop spans 15 amino acids. Between the trimmed V and J ends, which lost 2 bases and 3 bases, there was a span of 13 bases. CDR3 in DNA: TGTGCCAGCAGTTTAACAGGGAGGGGTGAAGAGACCCAGTACTTC. This encodes CASSLTGRGEETQYF.

The rearrangement links TRBV27 to TRBJ1-2; D might be TRBD1 (5 bases). The CDR3 loop spans 13 amino acids. The V gene lost 2 bases and the J gene lost 3 bases, with 7 bases spanning the gap. Germline-derived CDR1 and CDR2 are MNHEY and SMNVEV (reference sequence). CDR3 protein: CASSLGADYGYTF. In DNA form, the CDR3 reads TGTGCCAGCAGTTTAGGGGCAGACTATGGCTACACCTTC.

V gene TRBV4-1 combines with J gene TRBJ1-2; 8 bases line up with TRBD1. Germline trimming cut 3 bases from V and 4 bases from J; bases unmatched to any gene: 4. The CDR3 runs to 14 residues. Per germline, CDR1 MGHRA and CDR2 YSYEKL. In DNA form, the CDR3 reads TGCGCCAGCAGCCACAACACAGGGGGCTATGGCTACACCTTC. As protein: CASSHNTGGYGYTF.